The clone carrying this TCR beta chain was recorded many times. What it recognizes is unknown. The source of the sample is a study of CD8 T cells in ankylosing spondylitis. Whole-study results and caveats: Enrichment of disease-linked clones was reportedly significant in matched ankylosing spondylitis synovial fluid. Several of the motif variants were reported before in synovial fluid and blood from reactive arthritis. In ankylosing spondylitis blood, a motif of roughly 8 highly homologous TCR beta variants appeared characteristic.

The authors made TCR beta libraries by quantitative 5'-RACE with molecular barcodes. MiXCR was run by TCRdb on the 5' RACE reads, yielding one entry per CDR3 protein. The table records 20,000 to 30,000 distinct CDR3 sequences, over 2% of them present only once. The sample taken for sequencing was blood, either unsorted or a sorted T cell fraction (not recorded which). This sequence originates from a female donor with ankylosing spondylitis or in good health (not recorded which).

The CDR3 spells CASSPAPGAGSYNEQFF. For the CDR3, the DNA is TGTGCCAGCAGCCCTGCTCCAGGAGCGGGCTCCTACAATGAGCAGTTCTTC. This chain connects TRBV9 to TRBJ2-1; maybe TRBD2 (6 bases). Trimming took off 4 bases at V and 0 bases at J, with 17 bases between the two ends. From germline, CDR1 is SGDLS and CDR2 YYNGEE. This CDR3 comprises 17 residues.